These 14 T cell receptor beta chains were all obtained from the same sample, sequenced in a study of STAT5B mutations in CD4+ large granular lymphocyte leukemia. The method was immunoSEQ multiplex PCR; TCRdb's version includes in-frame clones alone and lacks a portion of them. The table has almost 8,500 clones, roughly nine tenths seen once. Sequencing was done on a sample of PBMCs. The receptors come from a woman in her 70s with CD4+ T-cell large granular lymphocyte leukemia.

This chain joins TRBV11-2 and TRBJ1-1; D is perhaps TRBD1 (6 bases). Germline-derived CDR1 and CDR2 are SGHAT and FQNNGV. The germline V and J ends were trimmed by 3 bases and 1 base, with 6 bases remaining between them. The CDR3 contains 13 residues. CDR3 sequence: CASSLTGNTEAFF. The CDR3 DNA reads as TGTGCCAGCAGCTTGACAGGGAACACTGAAGCTTTCTTT.

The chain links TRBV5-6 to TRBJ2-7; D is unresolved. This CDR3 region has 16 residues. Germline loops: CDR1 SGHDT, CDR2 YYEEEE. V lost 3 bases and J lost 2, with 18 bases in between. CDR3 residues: CASSYYMPGTTYEQYF. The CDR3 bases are TGTGCCAGCAGCTATTATATGCCCGGAACAACCTACGAGCAGTACTTC.

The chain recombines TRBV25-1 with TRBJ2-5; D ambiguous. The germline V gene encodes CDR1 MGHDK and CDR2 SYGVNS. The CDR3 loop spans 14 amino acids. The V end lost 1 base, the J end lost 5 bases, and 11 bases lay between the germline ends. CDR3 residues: CASSESGGRETQYF. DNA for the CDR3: TGTGCCAGCAGTGAATCCGGCGGAAGGGAGACCCAGTACTTC.

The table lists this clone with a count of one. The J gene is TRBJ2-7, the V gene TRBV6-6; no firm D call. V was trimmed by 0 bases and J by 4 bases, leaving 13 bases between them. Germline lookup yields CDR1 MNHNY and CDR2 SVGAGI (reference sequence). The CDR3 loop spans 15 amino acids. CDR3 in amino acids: CASSYSEPPVYEQYF. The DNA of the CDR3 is TGTGCCAGCAGTTACTCGGAGCCCCCTGTATACGAGCAGTACTTC.

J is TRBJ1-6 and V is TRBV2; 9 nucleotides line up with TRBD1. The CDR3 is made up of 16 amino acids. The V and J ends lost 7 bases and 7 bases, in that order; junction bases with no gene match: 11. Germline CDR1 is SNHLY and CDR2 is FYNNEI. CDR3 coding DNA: TGTGCCAGCACCCGAGACGCCGGGACAGGGAATTCACCCCTCCACTTT. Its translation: CASTRDAGTGNSPLHF.

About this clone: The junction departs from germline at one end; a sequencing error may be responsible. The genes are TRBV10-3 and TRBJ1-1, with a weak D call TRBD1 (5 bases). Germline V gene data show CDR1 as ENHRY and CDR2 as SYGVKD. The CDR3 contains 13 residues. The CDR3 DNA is TGTGCCAGCAGTGCCCAGGGCTCCACTGAAGCTTTCTTT. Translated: CASSAQGSTEAFF.

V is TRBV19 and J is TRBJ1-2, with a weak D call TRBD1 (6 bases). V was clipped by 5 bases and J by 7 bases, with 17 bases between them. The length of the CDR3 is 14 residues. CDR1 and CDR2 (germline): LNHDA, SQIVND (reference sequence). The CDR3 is CASSFGTLRSGYTF. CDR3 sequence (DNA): TGTGCCAGTAGTTTCGGGACACTCCGGTCTGGCTACACCTTC.

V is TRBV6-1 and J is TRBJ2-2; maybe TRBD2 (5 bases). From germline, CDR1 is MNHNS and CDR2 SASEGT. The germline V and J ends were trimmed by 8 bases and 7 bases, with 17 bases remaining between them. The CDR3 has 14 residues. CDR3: CASLATPGSGELFF. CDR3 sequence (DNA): TGTGCCAGCTTAGCGACGCCGGGGAGCGGGGAGCTGTTTTTT.

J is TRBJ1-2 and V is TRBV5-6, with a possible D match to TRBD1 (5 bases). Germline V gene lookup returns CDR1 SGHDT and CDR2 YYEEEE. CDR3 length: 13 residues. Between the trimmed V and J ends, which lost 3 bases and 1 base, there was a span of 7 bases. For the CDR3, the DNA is TGTGCCAGCAGCTCCGACAGTAACTATGGCTACACCTTC. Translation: CASSSDSNYGYTF.

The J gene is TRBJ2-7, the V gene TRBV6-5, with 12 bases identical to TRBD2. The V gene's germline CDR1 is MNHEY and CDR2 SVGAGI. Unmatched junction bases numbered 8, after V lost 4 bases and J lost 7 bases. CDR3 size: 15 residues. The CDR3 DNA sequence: TGTGCCAGCAGTTGGACTAGCGGGGCCTCAAGAGAGCAGTACTTC. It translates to CASSWTSGASREQYF.

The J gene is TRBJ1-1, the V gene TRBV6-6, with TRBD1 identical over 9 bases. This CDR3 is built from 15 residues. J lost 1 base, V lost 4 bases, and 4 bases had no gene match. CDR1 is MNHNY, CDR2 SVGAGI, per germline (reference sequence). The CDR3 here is CASSFRQGGNTEAFF. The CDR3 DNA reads TGTGCCAGCAGTTTCCGACAGGGGGGGAACACTGAAGCTTTCTTT.

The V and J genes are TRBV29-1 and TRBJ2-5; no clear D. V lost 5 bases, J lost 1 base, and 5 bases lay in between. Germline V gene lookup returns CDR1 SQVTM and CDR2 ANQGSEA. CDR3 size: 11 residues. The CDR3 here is CSVRIQETQYF. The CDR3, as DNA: TGCAGCGTTCGGATCCAAGAGACCCAGTACTTC.

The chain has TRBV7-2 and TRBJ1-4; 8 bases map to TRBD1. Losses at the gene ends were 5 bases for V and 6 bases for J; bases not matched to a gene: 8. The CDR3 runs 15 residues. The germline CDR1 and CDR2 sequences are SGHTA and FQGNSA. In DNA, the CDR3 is TGTGCCAGCAGCGTGACCGGGACAGGCTATGAAAAACTGTTTTTT. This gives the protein CASSVTGTGYEKLFF.

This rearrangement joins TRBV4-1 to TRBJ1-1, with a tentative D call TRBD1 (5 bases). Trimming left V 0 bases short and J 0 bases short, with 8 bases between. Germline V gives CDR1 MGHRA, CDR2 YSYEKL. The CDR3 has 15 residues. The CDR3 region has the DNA TGCGCCAGCAGCCAAGATCCGGGGGTGAACACTGAAGCTTTCTTT. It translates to CASSQDPGVNTEAFF.